A selection of T cell receptor beta chains follows, all from one sample in a study of blood T cell repertoires in COVID-19. Measured with immunoSEQ multiplex PCR; TCRdb has only the in-frame clones, and not every one. The data hold roughly 100,000 clones, with roughly 80% observed a single time. Material for sequencing was peripheral blood. These receptors were obtained from a woman aged 80 or older with active or convalescent COVID-19. Each CDR3 is given with its conserved first and last residue. The order of the fields is J gene, clone size, D gene, V gene, CDR3 protein, CDR3 DNA. D genes are given only for firm matches. Size is stated for part of the rows, as once, few or many counts, or as a class when the clone is expanded.

TRBJ1-2	NA	NA	TRBV6-5	CATHDSYGYTF	TGTGCCACCCATGACAGCTATGGCTACACCTTC
TRBJ1-6	NA	TRBD1	TRBV5-1	CASSPSPTRGLGGNSPLHF	TGCGCCAGCAGCCCATCCCCCACCAGGGGGCTAGGGGGTAATTCACCCCTCCACTTT
TRBJ2-2	NA	NA	TRBV21-1	CASEPAVPGQGETGELFF	TGTGCCAGCGAGCCCGCGGTACCGGGACAGGGGGAAACCGGGGAGCTGTTTTTT
TRBJ1-2	NA	NA	TRBV28	CASKEERWRGYTF	TGTGCCAGCAAAGAAGAGCGGTGGCGTGGCTACACCTTC
TRBJ1-5	NA	NA	TRBV7-6	CASSWGGGSNQPQHF	TGTGCCAGCAGTTGGGGAGGGGGTAGCAATCAGCCCCAGCATTTT
TRBJ1-4	NA	NA	TRBV10-3	CAISEQGWEKLFF	TGTGCCATCAGTGAACAGGGTTGGGAAAAACTGTTTTTT
TRBJ1-1	NA	NA	TRBV5-1	CASSSQTINTEAFF	TGCGCCAGCAGCTCACAAACCATTAACACTGAAGCTTTCTTT
TRBJ1-3	few	TRBD1	TRBV18	CASSRTGQGATIYF	TGTGCCAGCTCACGAACTGGACAGGGGGCAACCATATATTTT
TRBJ1-3	NA	NA	TRBV28	CASSLQGSSGNTIYF	TGTGCCAGCAGTTTACAGGGAAGCTCTGGAAACACCATATATTTT
TRBJ1-5	NA	TRBD1	TRBV5-1	CASSPGTGGTNQPQHF	TGCGCCAGCAGCCCCGGGACAGGGGGCACGAATCAGCCCCAGCATTTT
TRBJ2-7	few	TRBD2	TRBV9	CASSKTTSGSSEQYF	TGTGCCAGCAGCAAGACGACTAGCGGGAGTAGTGAGCAGTACTTC
TRBJ1-1	few	NA	TRBV6-5	CASSYLGRDTEAFF	TGTGCCAGCAGTTACCTAGGGAGGGACACTGAAGCTTTCTTT
TRBJ2-1	once	NA	TRBV9	CASSARPINEQFF	TGTGCCAGCAGCGCTAGACCAATCAATGAGCAGTTCTTC
TRBJ2-3	NA	NA	TRBV11-2	CASTPGYAAPSRTDTQYF	TGTGCCAGCACTCCCGGGTATGCAGCCCCGAGCCGCACAGATACGCAGTATTTT
TRBJ1-3	NA	TRBD1	TRBV10-3	CAISESTGVGNTIYF	TGTGCCATCAGTGAGTCGACAGGGGTCGGAAACACCATATATTTT
TRBJ2-2	NA	NA	TRBV15	CATSRDLRTANTGELFF	TGTGCCACCAGCAGAGATTTGCGCACAGCGAACACCGGGGAGCTGTTTTTT
TRBJ1-2	NA	TRBD1	TRBV11-2	CASSLTTGVGYTF	TGTGCCAGCAGCTTAACTACAGGGGTCGGCTACACCTTC
TRBJ2-2	NA	TRBD2	TRBV6-2/TRBV6-3	CASSRETSVTIGELFF	TGTGCCAGCAGCCGGGAGACTAGCGTAACGATCGGGGAGCTGTTTTTT
TRBJ2-7	once	TRBD1	TRBV5-5	CASSSLGTGEYEQYF	TGTGCCAGCAGCTCCCTCGGGACAGGGGAGTACGAGCAGTACTTC
TRBJ2-7	NA	TRBD1	TRBV19	CASTSTGTYEQYF	TGTGCCAGTACCTCGACAGGGACCTACGAGCAGTACTTC
TRBJ2-7	NA	NA	TRBV6-5	CASGQHDEQYF	TGTGCCAGCGGACAGCACGACGAGCAGTACTTC
TRBJ2-1	NA	TRBD2	TRBV11-3	CASSFSGDYNEQFF	TGTGCCAGCAGCTTCAGCGGGGACTACAATGAGCAGTTCTTC
TRBJ1-5	NA	TRBD1	TRBV12-3/TRBV12-4	CASGPGQGQHF	TGTGCCAGCGGGCCTGGACAGGGTCAGCATTTT
TRBJ2-7	NA	NA	TRBV20-1	CSARAEYEQYF	TGCAGTGCTAGAGCCGAGTACGAGCAGTACTTC
TRBJ1-6	many	NA	TRBV11-2	CASSLDPGSPLHF	TGTGCCAGCAGCTTAGATCCGGGTTCACCCCTCCACTTT
TRBJ2-2	NA	NA	TRBV10-3	CASRGQLATGELFF	TGTGCCAGCCGAGGACAGCTGGCGACGGGGGAGCTGTTTTTT
TRBJ1-5	NA	NA	TRBV7-8	CASSLASNQPQHF	TGTGCCAGCAGCTTGGCCAGTAATCAGCCCCAGCATTTT
TRBJ2-3	NA	TRBD2	TRBV6-2/TRBV6-3	CASSQLAGLNAKQRTSTDTQYF	TGTGCCAGCAGCCAACTAGCGGGACTCAACGCAAAACAGAGGACCAGCACAGATACGCAGTATTTT
TRBJ1-1	NA	NA	TRBV4-1	CASSQDRGRLSFF	TGCGCCAGCAGCCAAGATCGCGGCCGCCTTTCCTTCTTT
TRBJ2-5	few	NA	TRBV15	CATSTRGGGETQYF	TGTGCCACCAGCACGAGAGGGGGAGGGGAGACCCAGTACTTC
TRBJ1-2	NA	TRBD1	TRBV5-4	CASSLELQGATYGYTF	TGTGCCAGCAGCTTGGAATTACAGGGGGCTACCTATGGCTACACCTTC